The 22 T cell receptor beta chains below come from one sample, sequenced in a study of Graves' ophthalmopathy and Graves' hyperthyroidism (dated by TCRdb to the late 2010s). The reads were generated on an Illumina HiSeq 2000. For repertoire sequencing, TCR beta CDR3 regions were amplified from RNA transcripts. HTBI primers and the Qiagen OneStep RT-PCR kit were used in a first-round RT-PCR, which was followed by a second-round multiplex PCR, size selection and purification. TCRdb passed the public sequencing reads through fastp at Q25 and MiXCR, retaining productive beta sequences. Under each unique CDR3 protein, matching rows form one entry showing the most common genes and DNA. This sample is represented by some 520,000 distinct CDR3 sequences; approximately 15% of them were singletons. Roughly 9.8% of the sample is held by the ten biggest clonotypes. Sequenced: blood. The receptors here all came from a woman younger than 45 with Graves' ophthalmopathy. Donor details come from another sample of the same person, matched by shared clones.

This clonotype has at least ten counts. The rearrangement uses TRBV28 and TRBJ1-2; 7 bases agree with TRBD1. Trimming at V came to 7 bases and at J to 4 bases, leaving 6 bases not matched to a gene. CDR1 MDHEN and CDR2 SYDVKM come from the germline V gene. The CDR3 runs to 13 residues. DNA of the CDR3: TGTGCCAGCACCAGGGGGTCTGTCTATGGCTACACCTTC. Translated: CASTRGSVYGYTF.

This clonotype was found many times. The V call is TRBV4-1, the J call TRBJ2-5, with D tentatively TRBD1 or TRBD2 (6 bases each). The length of the CDR3 is 13 residues. Germline V gene data show CDR1 as MGHRA and CDR2 as YSYEKL. Trimming cost V 3 bases and J 5 bases, with 10 bases left between them. In DNA form, the CDR3 reads TGCGCCAGCAGCCACTGGAGGGGGGAGACCCAGTACTTC. Translation: CASSHWRGETQYF.

The rearrangement joins TRBV3-1 to TRBJ2-2; no clear D gene. The CDR3 runs to 16 residues. CDR1 is LGHDT and CDR2 is YNNKEL in the germline V gene (reference sequence). V lost 0 bases and J 2 bases, leaving 10 bases between the germline ends. In DNA form, the CDR3 reads TGTGCCAGCAGCCAAGATCGGCAGAGAAACACCGGGGAGCTGTTTTTT. This gives the protein CASSQDRQRNTGELFF.

This clonotype occurred a few times. The chain carries TRBV9 and TRBJ2-5; tentative D call: TRBD1 (6 bases). The CDR3 totals 16 residues. Germline CDR1 and CDR2: SGDLS and YYNGEE. Trimming cost V 2 bases and J 3 bases, with 17 bases left between them. CDR3 sequence: CASSVGFQGQKETQYF. The CDR3 DNA follows: TGTGCCAGCAGCGTGGGTTTCCAGGGACAAAAAGAGACCCAGTACTTC.

The sample holds many counts of this clonotype. The chain couples TRBV25-1 to TRBJ2-7; no definite D call. V was cut by 3 bases and J by 2 bases, with 11 bases left in between. Germline V gene lookup returns CDR1 MGHDK and CDR2 SYGVNS. The CDR3 contains 14 residues. The CDR3 bases are TGTGCCAGCAGTGACTTTGGCAGCACCTACGAGCAGTACTTC. Protein product: CASSDFGSTYEQYF.

The V gene is TRBV2, the J gene TRBJ2-7; weak D call: TRBD2 (5 bases). The germline CDR1 and CDR2 sequences are SNHLY and FYNNEI. The CDR3 consists of 14 residues. V gave up 7 bases and J gave up 5 bases, with 18 bases separating them. The CDR3 nucleotides are TGTGCCAGCACCCGAGAGAGGGAGCTGGACGAGCAGTACTTC. Translated: CASTRERELDEQYF.

This clonotype was picked up many times. This sequence joins TRBV11-2 and TRBJ2-2; D unresolved. With 6 bases removed from V and 0 bases from J, the gap between germline ends came to 14 bases. The CDR3 spans 16 residues. Germline V gene lookup returns CDR1 SGHAT and CDR2 FQNNGV. The CDR3 region is CASSPRPGANTGELFF. The CDR3 nucleotides read TGTGCCAGCAGTCCTCGGCCAGGCGCGAACACCGGGGAGCTGTTTTTT.

This clonotype was counted many times. The rearrangement uses TRBV6-1 and TRBJ2-5; D remains ambiguous. The germline V gene has CDR1 MNHNS and CDR2 SASEGT. The V end was cut by 1 base, the J end by 1 base, with 7 bases between. This CDR3 is built from 14 residues. The CDR3 region is CASSEESPQETQYF. The CDR3 DNA follows: TGTGCCAGCAGTGAAGAATCTCCCCAAGAGACCCAGTACTTC.

This clonotype was found a few times. V gene TRBV9 combines with J gene TRBJ1-5; D is possibly TRBD1 (6 bases). V was shortened by 0 bases and J by 7 bases, with 8 bases between the two germline ends. In germline, CDR1 is SGDLS, CDR2 YYNGEE. The CDR3 has 13 residues. The CDR3 spells CASSVGGRQPQHF. CDR3 coding DNA: TGTGCCAGCAGCGTAGGGGGGCGGCAGCCCCAGCATTTT.

The chain combines TRBV12-3 or TRBV12-4 with TRBJ1-1, with D possibly matching TRBD1 (6 bases). The CDR3 has 14 amino acids. Trimming removed 4 bases from V and 3 bases from J, with 12 bases in between. Here the CDR3 DNA reads TGTGCCAGCAGTTCCCGACAGGTTTACACTGAAGCTTTCTTT. Translating gives CASSSRQVYTEAFF.

This clonotype was found many times. CDR3 DNA sequence: TGTGCCAGCAGTGTCTCAGGGACCGGAGAGACCCAGTACTTC. Translation: CASSVSGTGETQYF. The chain is built from TRBV6-1 and TRBJ2-5; D could derive from TRBD1 or TRBD2 (5 bases each). CDR3 size: 14 residues. Trimming stripped 4 bases from V and 4 bases from J, with 13 bases between. Germline lookup yields CDR1 MNHNS and CDR2 SASEGT.

This clonotype was found a few times. The rearrangement links TRBV24-1 to TRBJ2-2; TRBD2 matches at 7 bases. V trimming: 3 bases; J trimming: 3 bases; junction bases outside the gene matches: 12. The CDR3 is 18 residues long. The germline CDR1 and CDR2 sequences are KGHDR and SFDVKD. The CDR3 protein is CATSDPTPGLADTGELFF. The CDR3, as DNA: TGTGCCACCAGTGATCCCACCCCCGGGCTAGCGGACACCGGGGAGCTGTTTTTT.

The chain carries TRBV30 and TRBJ2-2; the match to TRBD1 covers 10 bases. Germline trimming cut 6 bases from V and 8 bases from J; bases unmatched to any gene: 12. The CDR3 is made up of 15 amino acids. Germline lookup yields CDR1 GTSNPN and CDR2 SVGIG (reference sequence). This CDR3 is CACSGTGVVRGELFF. The CDR3 nucleotides are TGTGCCTGCTCCGGGACAGGGGTCGTTAGGGGGGAGCTGTTTTTT.

This clonotype was picked up one time. The genes are TRBV15 and TRBJ2-7; either TRBD1 or TRBD2 may fit D (5 bases each). Germline V gene lookup returns CDR1 LNHNV and CDR2 YYDKDF (reference sequence). The ends were cut back, 1 base at V and 6 bases at J, with 19 bases in the middle. The CDR3 loop spans 16 amino acids. In DNA form, the CDR3 reads TGTGCCACCAGCAGAGTGGATGGGACGGGGAGCCCCGAGCAGTACTTC. Its translation: CATSRVDGTGSPEQYF.

The table lists this clonotype with many counts. The chain couples TRBV6-5 to TRBJ1-2, with TRBD1 as a possible D gene (5 bases). Trimming stripped 2 bases from V and 0 bases from J, with 7 bases between. The CDR3 covers 14 residues. CDR1 is MNHEY, CDR2 SVGAGI, per germline. The CDR3 loop reads CASSYDSTNYGYTF. As DNA, the CDR3 is TGTGCCAGCAGTTACGACAGCACTAACTATGGCTACACCTTC.

This clonotype was recorded at least ten times. This chain connects TRBV6-5 to TRBJ2-5; D is unclear. Germline V gives CDR1 MNHEY, CDR2 SVGAGI. This CDR3 contains 12 residues. Trimming left V 0 bases short and J 3 bases short, with 2 bases between. The CDR3 sequence: CASSYSEETQYF. DNA of the CDR3: TGTGCCAGCAGTTACTCGGAAGAGACCCAGTACTTC.

This clonotype was recorded many times. The chain uses TRBV29-1 and TRBJ2-5, with TRBD2 identical over 9 bases. This CDR3 is 13 amino acids long. V was pared by 6 bases and J by 4 bases, with 6 bases of the junction left unmatched. Per germline, CDR1 SQVTM and CDR2 ANQGSEA. This CDR3 is CSVGAGGLETQYF. The CDR3 DNA follows: TGCAGCGTGGGAGCGGGGGGCCTAGAGACCCAGTACTTC.

This rearrangement joins TRBV19 to TRBJ2-5; D remains unclear. The V end lost 3 bases, the J end lost 7 bases, and 18 bases lay between the germline ends. Germline V gives CDR1 LNHDA, CDR2 SQIVND (reference sequence). The CDR3 covers 15 residues. The CDR3 DNA follows: TGTGCCAGTAGTATGCCCGGACGCGGCGCCGGGACCCAGTACTTC. It yields the protein CASSMPGRGAGTQYF.

This clonotype was recorded at least ten times. The genes are TRBV5-1 and TRBJ2-7, with 10 bases identical to TRBD1. The CDR3 extends over 19 amino acids. The J segment lost 2 bases and the V segment lost 0 bases, leaving 14 bases of the junction unmatched. CDR1 and CDR2 (germline): SGHRS, YFSETQ. Here the CDR3 reads CASSLARALPGTGAYEQYF. In DNA form, the CDR3 reads TGCGCCAGCAGCTTGGCCAGGGCCCTACCCGGGACAGGGGCCTACGAGCAGTACTTC. Combining the CDR3 with reference TRBV5-1 and TRBJ2-7 gives the whole variable domain KAGVTQTPRYLIKTRGQQVTLSCSPISGHRSVSWYQQTPGQGLQFLFEYFSETQRNKGNFPGRFSGRQFSNSRSEMNVSTLELGDSALYLCASSLARALPGTGAYEQYFGPGTRLTVT.

This clonotype was counted a few times. V is TRBV15 and J is TRBJ1-6, with TRBD1 matching over 9 bases. The CDR3 totals 15 residues. The V gene end was trimmed by 2 bases and the J gene end by 9 bases; junction bases not matched to a gene: 5. Germline V lookup: CDR1 LNHNV, CDR2 YYDKDF (reference sequence). CDR3 residues: CATSRPQGAGSPLHF. The DNA for the CDR3 is TGTGCCACCAGCAGACCACAGGGGGCAGGTTCACCCCTCCACTTT.

V and J are TRBV3-1 and TRBJ1-2; possibly TRBD1 for D (6 bases). The CDR3 covers 15 residues. From germline, CDR1 is LGHDT and CDR2 YNNKEL (reference sequence). V was trimmed by 1 base and J by 0 bases, leaving 9 bases between them. CDR3 residues: CASSQGGQTNYGYTF. CDR3 in DNA: TGTGCCAGCAGCCAAGGTGGACAGACTAACTATGGCTACACCTTC.

This clonotype was seen repeatedly, ten times or more. At one end, the junction sequence differs from germline, possibly due to a read error. V and J are TRBV7-9 and TRBJ2-7, with TRBD2 matching 8 bases. Germline CDR1 SEHNR, CDR2 FQNEAQ (reference sequence). The CDR3 spans 14 residues. The CDR3 DNA reads TGTGCCAGCAGCCCCTCAGTGGGACTAGGAGTTCTGAACTTC. This gives the protein CASSPSVGLGVLNF.